What follows describes a single TCR beta chain. High-throughput TCR beta sequencing covered peripheral CD8+ and CD4+ T cells. Germline V gives CDR1 LGHDT, CDR2 YNNKEL (reference sequence). The CDR3 sequence is 13 residues long. V lost 3 bases and J 10 bases, leaving 15 bases between the germline ends. The entry originates in a study of CD8 T cells in Susac syndrome. When the RNA was reverse transcribed, random hexamers were used with an input of about 0.5 to 1 ug. TCRdb re-analysed the immunoSEQ multiplex PCR reads in MiXCR, keeping a single row per CDR3 protein. This table holds about 180,000 distinct CDR3 sequences, approximately 94% found once.

The receptor was isolated from a human donor with multiple sclerosis. Specimen: CD4+ T cells from PBMCs. J is TRBJ1-1 and V is TRBV3-1; D gene uncertain. The CDR3 bases are TGTGCCAGCAGCCAGGCCCCCGGGTGGGGAGCTTTCTTT. This translates into CASSQAPGWGAFF. Variable domain in full (rest from reference TRBV3-1 and TRBJ1-1): DTAVSQTPKYLVTQMGNDKSIKCEQNLGHDTMYWYKQDSKKFLKIMFSYNNKELIINETVPNRFSPKSPDKAHLNLHINSLELGDSAVYFCASSQAPGWGAFFGQGTRLTVV.